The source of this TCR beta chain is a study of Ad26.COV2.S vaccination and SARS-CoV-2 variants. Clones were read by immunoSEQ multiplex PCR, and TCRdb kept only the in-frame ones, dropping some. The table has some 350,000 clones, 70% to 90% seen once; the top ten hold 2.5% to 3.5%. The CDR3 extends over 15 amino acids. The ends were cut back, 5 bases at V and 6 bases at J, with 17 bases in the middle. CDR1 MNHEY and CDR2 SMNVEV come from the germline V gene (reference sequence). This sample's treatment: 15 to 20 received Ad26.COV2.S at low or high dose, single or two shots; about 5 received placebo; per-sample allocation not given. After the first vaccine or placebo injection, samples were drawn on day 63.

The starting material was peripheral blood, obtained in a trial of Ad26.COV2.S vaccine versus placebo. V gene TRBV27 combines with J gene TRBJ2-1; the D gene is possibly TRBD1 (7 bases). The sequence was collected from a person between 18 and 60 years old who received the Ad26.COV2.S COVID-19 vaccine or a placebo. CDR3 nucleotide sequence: TGTGCCAGCAGTCAGGGGGGTTCCGTCCCCAATGAGCAGTTCTTC. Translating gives CASSQGGSVPNEQFF.